A selection of T cell receptor beta chains follows, all from one sample in a study of cytomegalovirus exposure and HLA in healthy donors. The protocol was immunoSEQ multiplex PCR, while the TCRdb copy is restricted to in-frame clones and leaves out a portion. The data show approximately 85,000 clones, around 80% seen once. The specimen sequenced was PBMCs. The receptors shown here come from a man aged 45 to 65 in good health and CMV-seropositive. CDR3s include the opening cysteine and the closing phenylalanine or tryptophan. The order of the fields is CDR3 protein, CDR3 DNA, V gene, clone size, D gene, J gene. D genes are given only for firm matches. Rows give clone size only sometimes, using once, few, many, or a class for an expanded clone.

CDR3 protein: CATSRGIAGDEEQFF
CDR3 DNA: TGTGCCACCAGCAGAGGTATAGCGGGAGATGAAGAGCAGTTCTTC
V gene: TRBV15
clone size: NA
D gene: TRBD2
J gene: TRBJ2-1

CDR3 protein: CASSGRQPQNEKLFF
CDR3 DNA: TGTGCCAGCAGTGGGAGACAGCCTCAAAATGAAAAACTGTTTTTT
V gene: TRBV6-1
clone size: NA
D gene: NA
J gene: TRBJ1-4

CDR3 protein: CASSQVSRGGRLGSYNEQFF
CDR3 DNA: TGTGCCAGCAGCCAAGTGTCCCGGGGGGGCCGGTTAGGCTCCTACAATGAGCAGTTCTTC
V gene: TRBV4-2
clone size: NA
D gene: TRBD2
J gene: TRBJ2-1

CDR3 protein: CASSPSYENTEAFF
CDR3 DNA: TGTGCCAGCAGCCCGAGCTATGAGAACACTGAAGCTTTCTTT
V gene: TRBV7-3
clone size: NA
D gene: NA
J gene: TRBJ1-1

CDR3 protein: CASRSGQPDQPQHF
CDR3 DNA: TGTGCCAGCAGGTCCGGACAGCCAGATCAGCCCCAGCATTTT
V gene: TRBV6-1
clone size: NA
D gene: NA
J gene: TRBJ1-5

CDR3 protein: CASSRVTGDSEAFF
CDR3 DNA: TGTGCCAGTAGTAGGGTGACAGGGGACTCTGAAGCTTTCTTT
V gene: TRBV19
clone size: NA
D gene: TRBD1
J gene: TRBJ1-1

CDR3 protein: CASSWEGGLVGANVLTF
CDR3 DNA: TGTGCCAGCAGCTGGGAAGGGGGCCTTGTTGGGGCCAACGTCCTGACTTTC
V gene: TRBV5-6
clone size: NA
D gene: TRBD1
J gene: TRBJ2-6

CDR3 protein: CASSKVWRGTYEQYF
CDR3 DNA: TGTGCCAGCAGCAAAGTTTGGCGGGGGACCTACGAGCAGTACTTC
V gene: TRBV21-1
clone size: NA
D gene: NA
J gene: TRBJ2-7

CDR3 protein: CASKLAGYTDTQYF
CDR3 DNA: TGTGCCAGTAAACTAGCGGGGTACACAGATACGCAGTATTTT
V gene: TRBV19
clone size: NA
D gene: TRBD2
J gene: TRBJ2-3

CDR3 protein: CASSEAGTGGNEQFF
CDR3 DNA: TGTGCCAGCAGTGAGGCCGGGACAGGGGGCAATGAGCAGTTCTTC
V gene: TRBV6-1
clone size: NA
D gene: TRBD1
J gene: TRBJ2-1

CDR3 protein: CASSTAGTVDEKLFF
CDR3 DNA: TGCGCCAGCAGCACAGCCGGGACAGTCGATGAAAAACTGTTTTTT
V gene: TRBV5-1
clone size: NA
D gene: TRBD1
J gene: TRBJ1-4

CDR3 protein: CASSLIGEGEQYF
CDR3 DNA: TGTGCCAGCAGCTTGATAGGGGAGGGCGAGCAGTACTTC
V gene: TRBV5-4
clone size: NA
D gene: TRBD2
J gene: TRBJ2-7

CDR3 protein: CASSPITGSMNTEAFF
CDR3 DNA: TGTGCCAGCAGCCCGATTACAGGGTCCATGAACACTGAAGCTTTCTTT
V gene: TRBV7-6
clone size: once
D gene: NA
J gene: TRBJ1-1

CDR3 protein: CASGLTAEAFF
CDR3 DNA: TGTGCTAGTGGTTTAACAGCTGAAGCTTTCTTT
V gene: TRBV12-5
clone size: NA
D gene: NA
J gene: TRBJ1-1

CDR3 protein: CATSREADYGYTF
CDR3 DNA: TGCGCCACCTCACGAGAGGCTGACTATGGCTACACCTTC
V gene: TRBV5-1
clone size: NA
D gene: NA
J gene: TRBJ1-2

CDR3 protein: CASSSLAGGTSWQYF
CDR3 DNA: TGTGCCAGCAGCTCACTAGCGGGAGGGACCTCGTGGCAGTACTTC
V gene: TRBV11-2
clone size: NA
D gene: TRBD2
J gene: TRBJ2-7

CDR3 protein: CSVAQDSGNTIYF
CDR3 DNA: TGCAGCGTTGCCCAGGACTCTGGAAACACCATATATTTT
V gene: TRBV29-1
clone size: NA
D gene: NA
J gene: TRBJ1-3

CDR3 protein: CASSWGQGKETQYF
CDR3 DNA: TGCGCCAGCAGCTGGGGACAGGGGAAAGAGACCCAGTACTTC
V gene: TRBV5-1
clone size: NA
D gene: TRBD1
J gene: TRBJ2-5

CDR3 protein: CSVTLGGHGEKLFF
CDR3 DNA: TGCAGCGTTACCCTGGGGGGGCACGGAGAAAAACTGTTTTTT
V gene: TRBV29-1
clone size: few
D gene: NA
J gene: TRBJ1-4

CDR3 protein: CASSLYTAGVVDTQYF
CDR3 DNA: TGTGCCAGCAGCTTGTATACAGCGGGAGTTGTAGATACGCAGTATTTT
V gene: TRBV11-2
clone size: NA
D gene: TRBD2
J gene: TRBJ2-3

CDR3 protein: CASSFGTNLYEQYF
CDR3 DNA: TGTGCCAGCAGCTTCGGGACTAACTTGTACGAGCAGTACTTC
V gene: TRBV7-2
clone size: NA
D gene: TRBD2
J gene: TRBJ2-7

CDR3 protein: CASNLGTSGSNEQFF
CDR3 DNA: TGTGCCAGCAACCTCGGGACTAGCGGGAGTAATGAGCAGTTCTTC
V gene: TRBV5-6
clone size: once
D gene: TRBD2
J gene: TRBJ2-1

CDR3 protein: CASSPSLDGSTKNSQYF
CDR3 DNA: TGTGCCAGCAGCCCGAGCCTTGATGGGTCAACCAAAAACAGTCAGTACTTC
V gene: TRBV7-6
clone size: NA
D gene: NA
J gene: TRBJ2-4

CDR3 protein: CASSLGGASGRETQYF
CDR3 DNA: TGTGCCAGCAGCTTAGGGGGGGCTAGCGGTCGAGAGACCCAGTACTTC
V gene: TRBV11-2
clone size: NA
D gene: NA
J gene: TRBJ2-5

CDR3 protein: CASSHSDRVNTEAFF
CDR3 DNA: TGTGCCAGCTCACATTCGGACAGAGTGAACACTGAAGCTTTCTTT
V gene: TRBV18
clone size: NA
D gene: NA
J gene: TRBJ1-1

CDR3 protein: CASSIGVQGVRNQPQHF
CDR3 DNA: TGTGCCAGTAGTATAGGTGTACAGGGGGTTCGAAATCAGCCCCAGCATTTT
V gene: TRBV19
clone size: NA
D gene: TRBD1
J gene: TRBJ1-5

CDR3 protein: CASSLALGDTEAFF
CDR3 DNA: TGTGCCAGCAGCTTAGCGCTAGGGGACACTGAAGCTTTCTTT
V gene: TRBV7-2
clone size: NA
D gene: NA
J gene: TRBJ1-1

CDR3 protein: CASSTLGLAGGPDTQYF
CDR3 DNA: TGTGCCAGTAGTACCCTGGGACTAGCGGGAGGTCCAGATACGCAGTATTTT
V gene: TRBV19
clone size: NA
D gene: TRBD2
J gene: TRBJ2-3

CDR3 protein: CASSIQGLIYEQYF
CDR3 DNA: TGTGCCAGTAGTATACAGGGTTTGATCTACGAGCAGTACTTC
V gene: TRBV19
clone size: NA
D gene: NA
J gene: TRBJ2-7

CDR3 protein: CASSPMAREDQPQHF
CDR3 DNA: TGTGCCAGCAGCCCCATGGCCAGGGAAGATCAGCCCCAGCATTTT
V gene: TRBV5-8
clone size: few
D gene: NA
J gene: TRBJ1-5

CDR3 protein: CASSQVPGSLGEQYF
CDR3 DNA: TGCGCCAGCAGCCAAGTCCCGGGAAGCTTAGGCGAGCAGTACTTC
V gene: TRBV4-3
clone size: NA
D gene: NA
J gene: TRBJ2-7

CDR3 protein: CASSPGGQYYRSNQPQHF
CDR3 DNA: TGTGCCAGTAGCCCTGGGGGACAATATTACCGCAGCAATCAGCCCCAGCATTTT
V gene: TRBV19
clone size: NA
D gene: NA
J gene: TRBJ1-5

CDR3 protein: CASSGGIRSAGEQFF
CDR3 DNA: TGCGCCAGCAGCGGCGGGATTCGTAGCGCGGGTGAGCAGTTCTTC
V gene: TRBV5-1
clone size: once
D gene: NA
J gene: TRBJ2-1

CDR3 protein: CATRGTELYEQYF
CDR3 DNA: TGTGCCACCCGAGGGACAGAATTATACGAGCAGTACTTC
V gene: TRBV6-1
clone size: NA
D gene: TRBD1
J gene: TRBJ2-7

CDR3 protein: CASSSWGTGIYEQYF
CDR3 DNA: TGTGCCAGCAGCTCGTGGGGGACAGGGATTTACGAGCAGTACTTC
V gene: TRBV5-6
clone size: NA
D gene: TRBD1
J gene: TRBJ2-7

CDR3 protein: CASSAWGRGFF
CDR3 DNA: TGTGCCAGCAGTGCCTGGGGTAGGGGGTTCTTC
V gene: TRBV25-1
clone size: NA
D gene: NA
J gene: TRBJ2-1

CDR3 protein: CASGLYSTIMIHSGANVLTF
CDR3 DNA: TGTGCTAGTGGTTTGTATTCCACTATAATGATCCACTCTGGGGCCAACGTCCTGACTTTC
V gene: TRBV12-5
clone size: NA
D gene: NA
J gene: TRBJ2-6

CDR3 protein: CASSFPPGLAGVYEQYF
CDR3 DNA: TGTGCCAGCAGCTTCCCCCCCGGGCTAGCGGGAGTTTACGAGCAGTACTTC
V gene: TRBV5-6
clone size: few
D gene: TRBD2
J gene: TRBJ2-7

CDR3 protein: CASMRSLAGGGLETQYF
CDR3 DNA: TGTGCCAGCATGCGGAGTCTGGCGGGAGGAGGACTAGAGACCCAGTACTTC
V gene: TRBV27
clone size: once
D gene: TRBD2
J gene: TRBJ2-5

CDR3 protein: CASRRGLVYNEQFF
CDR3 DNA: TGTGCCAGCAGGAGGGGACTCGTCTACAATGAGCAGTTCTTC
V gene: TRBV2
clone size: NA
D gene: NA
J gene: TRBJ2-1

CDR3 protein: CASSLDPTGGEAFF
CDR3 DNA: TGCGCCAGCAGCTTGGACCCTACAGGGGGTGAAGCTTTCTTT
V gene: TRBV5-1
clone size: NA
D gene: TRBD1
J gene: TRBJ1-1

CDR3 protein: CSSSPRGGAEAFF
CDR3 DNA: TGTTCCAGCAGCCCACGGGGGGGCGCTGAAGCTTTCTTT
V gene: TRBV7-9
clone size: NA
D gene: NA
J gene: TRBJ1-1

CDR3 protein: CASLGTSNTDTQYF
CDR3 DNA: TGTGCCAGCTTGGGGACTAGCAACACAGATACGCAGTATTTT
V gene: TRBV6-1
clone size: NA
D gene: TRBD2
J gene: TRBJ2-3

CDR3 protein: CASSLERQNLGGYTF
CDR3 DNA: TGCGCCAGCAGCCTCGAAAGACAGAATTTGGGAGGCTACACCTTC
V gene: TRBV5-1
clone size: NA
D gene: NA
J gene: TRBJ1-2

CDR3 protein: CASRRTSGPTYEQYF
CDR3 DNA: TGTGCCAGTAGAAGGACTAGCGGTCCTACCTACGAGCAGTACTTC
V gene: TRBV19
clone size: NA
D gene: TRBD2
J gene: TRBJ2-7

CDR3 protein: CASSESGRAAEQFF
CDR3 DNA: TGTGCCAGCAGTGAAAGCGGGAGGGCCGCTGAGCAGTTCTTC
V gene: TRBV2
clone size: NA
D gene: TRBD2
J gene: TRBJ2-1

CDR3 protein: CASSYSGTGFSQYF
CDR3 DNA: TGTGCCAGCAGTTACTCAGGGACAGGGTTTTCCCAGTATTTT
V gene: TRBV6-6
clone size: NA
D gene: TRBD1
J gene: TRBJ2-3

CDR3 protein: CASSYSTVHTGELFF
CDR3 DNA: TGTGCCAGCAGTTACAGCACAGTTCACACCGGGGAGCTGTTTTTT
V gene: TRBV6-5
clone size: NA
D gene: NA
J gene: TRBJ2-2

CDR3 protein: CASSLWQTGANGLTF
CDR3 DNA: TGCGCCAGCAGTTTGTGGCAGACTGGGGCCAACGGCCTGACTTTC
V gene: TRBV5-1
clone size: NA
D gene: NA
J gene: TRBJ2-6

CDR3 protein: CASRKGSGSYNSPLHF
CDR3 DNA: TGTGCCAGCCGGAAGGGGTCGGGCTCCTATAATTCACCCCTCCACTTT
V gene: TRBV2
clone size: NA
D gene: NA
J gene: TRBJ1-6